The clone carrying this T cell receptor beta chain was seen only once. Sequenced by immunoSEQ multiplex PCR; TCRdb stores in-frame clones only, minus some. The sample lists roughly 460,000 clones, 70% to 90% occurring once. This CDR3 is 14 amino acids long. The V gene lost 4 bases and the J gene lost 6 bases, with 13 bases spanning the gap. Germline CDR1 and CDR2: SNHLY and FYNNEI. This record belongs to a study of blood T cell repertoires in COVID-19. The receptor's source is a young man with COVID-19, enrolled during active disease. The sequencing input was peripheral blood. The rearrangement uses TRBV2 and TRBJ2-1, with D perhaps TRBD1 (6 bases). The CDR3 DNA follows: TGTGCCAGCAGTGCGCCACAGGGAGTCAATGAGCAGTTCTTC. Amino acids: CASSAPQGVNEQFF.